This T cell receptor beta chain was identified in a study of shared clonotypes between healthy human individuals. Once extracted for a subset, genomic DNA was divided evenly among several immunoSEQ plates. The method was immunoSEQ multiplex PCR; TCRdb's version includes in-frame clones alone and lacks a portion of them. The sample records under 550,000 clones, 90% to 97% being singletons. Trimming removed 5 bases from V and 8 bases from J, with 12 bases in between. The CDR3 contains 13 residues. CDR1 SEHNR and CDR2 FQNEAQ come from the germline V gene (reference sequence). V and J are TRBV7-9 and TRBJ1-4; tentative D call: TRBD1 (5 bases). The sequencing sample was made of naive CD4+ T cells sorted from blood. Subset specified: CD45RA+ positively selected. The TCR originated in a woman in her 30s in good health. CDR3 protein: CASSPGGGEKLFF. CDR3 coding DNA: TGTGCCAGCAGCCCCGGGGGGGGAGAAAAACTGTTTTTT.